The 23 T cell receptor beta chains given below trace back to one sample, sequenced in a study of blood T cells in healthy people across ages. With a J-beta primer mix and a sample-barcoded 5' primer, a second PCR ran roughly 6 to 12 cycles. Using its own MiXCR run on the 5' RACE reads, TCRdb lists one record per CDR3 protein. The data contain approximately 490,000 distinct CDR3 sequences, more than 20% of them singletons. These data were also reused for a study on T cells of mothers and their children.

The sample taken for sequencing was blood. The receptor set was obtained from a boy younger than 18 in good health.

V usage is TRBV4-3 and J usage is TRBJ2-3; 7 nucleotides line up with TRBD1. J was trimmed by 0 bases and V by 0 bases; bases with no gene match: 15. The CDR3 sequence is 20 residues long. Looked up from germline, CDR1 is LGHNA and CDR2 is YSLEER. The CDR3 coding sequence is TGCGCCAGCAGCCAAGATAGGACAGGCTGGTATGAAATTAGCACAGATACGCAGTATTTT. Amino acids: CASSQDRTGWYEISTDTQYF.

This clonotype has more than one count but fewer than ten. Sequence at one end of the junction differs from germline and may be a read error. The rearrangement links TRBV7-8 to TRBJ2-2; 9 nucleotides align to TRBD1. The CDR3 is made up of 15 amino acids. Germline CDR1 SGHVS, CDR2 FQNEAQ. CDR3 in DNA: TGTGCCAGCCAGTCAGGGACAGGGAACGCCGGGGAGCTGTTTTTT. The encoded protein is CASQSGTGNAGELFF.

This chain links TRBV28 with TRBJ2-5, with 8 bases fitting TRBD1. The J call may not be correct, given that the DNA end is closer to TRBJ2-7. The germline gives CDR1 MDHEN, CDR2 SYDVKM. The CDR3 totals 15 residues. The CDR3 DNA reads TGTGCCAGCAGCCAGACAGGGGACCCCCCCTACGAGCAGTACTTC. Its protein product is CASSQTGDPPYEQYF.

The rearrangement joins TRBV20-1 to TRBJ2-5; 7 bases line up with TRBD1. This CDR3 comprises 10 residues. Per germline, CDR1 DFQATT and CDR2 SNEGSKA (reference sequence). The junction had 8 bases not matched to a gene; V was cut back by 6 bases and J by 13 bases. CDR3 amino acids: CSARQGAAYF. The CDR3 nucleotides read TGCAGTGCCCGACAGGGAGCGGCGTACTTC.

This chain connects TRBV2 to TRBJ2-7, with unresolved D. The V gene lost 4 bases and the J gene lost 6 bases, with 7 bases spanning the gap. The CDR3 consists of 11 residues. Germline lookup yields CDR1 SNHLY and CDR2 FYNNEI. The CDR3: CASSVAFEQYF. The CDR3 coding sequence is TGTGCCAGCAGTGTGGCGTTCGAGCAGTACTTC.

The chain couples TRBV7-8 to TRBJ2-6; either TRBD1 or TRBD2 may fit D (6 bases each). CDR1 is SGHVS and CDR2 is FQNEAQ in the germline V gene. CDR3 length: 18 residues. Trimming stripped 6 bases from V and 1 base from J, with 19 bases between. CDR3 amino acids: CASRLGGSGDSGANVLTF. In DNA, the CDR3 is TGTGCCAGCAGGCTAGGGGGGAGCGGTGATTCTGGGGCCAACGTCCTGACTTTC. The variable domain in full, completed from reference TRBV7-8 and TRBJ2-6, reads GAGVSQSPRYKVAKRGQDVALRCDPISGHVSLFWYQQALGQGPEFLTYFQNEAQLDKSGLPSDRFFAERPEGSVSTLKIQRTQQEDSAVYLCASRLGGSGDSGANVLTFGAGSRLTVL.

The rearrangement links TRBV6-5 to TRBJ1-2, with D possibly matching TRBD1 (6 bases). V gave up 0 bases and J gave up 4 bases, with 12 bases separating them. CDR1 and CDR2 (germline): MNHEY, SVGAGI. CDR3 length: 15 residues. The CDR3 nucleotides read TGTGCCAGCAGTTACTCTCGAGGGGGTACCTATGGCTACACCTTC. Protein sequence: CASSYSRGGTYGYTF.

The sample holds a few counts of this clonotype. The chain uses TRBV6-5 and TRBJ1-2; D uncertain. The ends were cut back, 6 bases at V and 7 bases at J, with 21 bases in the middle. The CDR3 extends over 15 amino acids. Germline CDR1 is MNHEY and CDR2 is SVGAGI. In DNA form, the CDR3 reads TGTGCCAGCAGGAGGGAGCCGGGGTCCTACTGTGGCTACACCTTC. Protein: CASRREPGSYCGYTF.

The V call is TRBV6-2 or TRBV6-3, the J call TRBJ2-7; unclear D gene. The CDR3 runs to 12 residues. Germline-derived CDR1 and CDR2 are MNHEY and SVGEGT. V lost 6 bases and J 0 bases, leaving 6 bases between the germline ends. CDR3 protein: CASRKYSYEQYF. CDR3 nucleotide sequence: TGTGCCAGCAGGAAGTACTCCTACGAGCAGTACTTC.

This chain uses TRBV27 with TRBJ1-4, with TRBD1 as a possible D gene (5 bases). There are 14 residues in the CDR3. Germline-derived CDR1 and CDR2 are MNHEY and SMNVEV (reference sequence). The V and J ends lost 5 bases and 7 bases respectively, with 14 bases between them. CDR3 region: CASSRLGGGEKLFF. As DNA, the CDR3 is TGTGCCAGCAGTAGGTTGGGGGGAGGTGAAAAACTGTTTTTT.

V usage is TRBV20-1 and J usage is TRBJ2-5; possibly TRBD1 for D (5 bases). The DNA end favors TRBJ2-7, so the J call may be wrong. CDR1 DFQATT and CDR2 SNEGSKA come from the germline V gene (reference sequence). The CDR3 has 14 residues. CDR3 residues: CSARGQGHSYEQYF. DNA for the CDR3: TGCAGTGCTAGAGGGCAGGGTCACTCCTACGAGCAGTACTTC.

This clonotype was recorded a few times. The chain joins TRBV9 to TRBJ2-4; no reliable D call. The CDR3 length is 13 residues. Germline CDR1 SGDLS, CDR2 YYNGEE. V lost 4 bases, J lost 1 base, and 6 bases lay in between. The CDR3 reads CASSLEAKNIQYF. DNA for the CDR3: TGTGCCAGCAGCCTCGAGGCCAAAAACATTCAGTACTTC.

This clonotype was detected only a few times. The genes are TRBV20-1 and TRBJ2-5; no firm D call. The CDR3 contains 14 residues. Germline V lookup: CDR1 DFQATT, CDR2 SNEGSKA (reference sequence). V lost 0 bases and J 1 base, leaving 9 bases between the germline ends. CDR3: CSAREYQSQETQYF. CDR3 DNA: TGCAGTGCTAGAGAGTACCAGAGCCAAGAGACCCAGTACTTC.

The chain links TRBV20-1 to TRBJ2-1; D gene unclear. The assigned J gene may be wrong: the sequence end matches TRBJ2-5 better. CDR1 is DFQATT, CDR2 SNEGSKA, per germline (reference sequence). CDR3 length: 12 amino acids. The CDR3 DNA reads TGCAGTGCTGGAAACATACAAGAGACCCAGTACTTC. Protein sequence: CSAGNIQETQYF.

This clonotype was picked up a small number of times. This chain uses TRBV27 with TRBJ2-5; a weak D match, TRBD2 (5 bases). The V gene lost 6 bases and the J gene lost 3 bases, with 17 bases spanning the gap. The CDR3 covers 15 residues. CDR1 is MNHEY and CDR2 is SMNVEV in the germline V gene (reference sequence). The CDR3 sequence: CASSPTTTIEETQYF. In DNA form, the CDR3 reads TGTGCCAGCAGCCCGACTACAACTATAGAAGAGACCCAGTACTTC.

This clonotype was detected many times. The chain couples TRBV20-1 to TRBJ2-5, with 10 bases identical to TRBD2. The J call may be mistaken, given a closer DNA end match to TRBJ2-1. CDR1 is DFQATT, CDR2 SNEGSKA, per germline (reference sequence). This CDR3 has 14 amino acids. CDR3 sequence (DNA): TGCAGTGCTCTAGCGGGGGCCAAGTCTAATGAGCAGTTCTTC. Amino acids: CSALAGAKSNEQFF.

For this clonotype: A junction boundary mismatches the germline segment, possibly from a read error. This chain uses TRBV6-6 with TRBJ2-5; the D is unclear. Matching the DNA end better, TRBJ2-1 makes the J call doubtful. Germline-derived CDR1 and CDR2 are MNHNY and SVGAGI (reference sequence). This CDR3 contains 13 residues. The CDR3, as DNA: TGCGCCAGCAGTTATTCCCTATACAATGAGCAGTTCTTC. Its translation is CASSYSLYNEQFF.

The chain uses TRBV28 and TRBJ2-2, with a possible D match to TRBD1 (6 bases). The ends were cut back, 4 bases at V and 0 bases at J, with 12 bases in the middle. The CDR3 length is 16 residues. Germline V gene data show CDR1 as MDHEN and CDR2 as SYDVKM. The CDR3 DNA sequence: TGTGCCAGCAGTTCCTTAGGGGGTGCGAACACCGGGGAGCTGTTTTTT. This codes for CASSSLGGANTGELFF.

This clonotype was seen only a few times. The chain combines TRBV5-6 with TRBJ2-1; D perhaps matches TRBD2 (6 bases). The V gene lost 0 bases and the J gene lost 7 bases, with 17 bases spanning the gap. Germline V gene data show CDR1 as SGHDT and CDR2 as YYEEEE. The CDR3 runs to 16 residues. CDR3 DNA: TGTGCCAGCAGCTTGGGAGGCGGCGGGATCTTAAATGAGCAGTTCTTC. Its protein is CASSLGGGGILNEQFF. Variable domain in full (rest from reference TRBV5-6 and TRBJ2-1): DAGVTQSPTHLIKTRGQQVTLRCSPKSGHDTVSWYQQALGQGPQFIFQYYEEEERQRGNFPDRFSGHQFPNYSSELNVNALLLGDSALYLCASSLGGGGILNEQFFGPGTRLTVL.

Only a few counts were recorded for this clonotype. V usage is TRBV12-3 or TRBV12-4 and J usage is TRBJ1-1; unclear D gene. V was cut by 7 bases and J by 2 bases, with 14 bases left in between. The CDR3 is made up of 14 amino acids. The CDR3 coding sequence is TGTGCCAGCACCGTACAGAGCCGAAACACTGAAGCTTTCTTT. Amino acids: CASTVQSRNTEAFF.

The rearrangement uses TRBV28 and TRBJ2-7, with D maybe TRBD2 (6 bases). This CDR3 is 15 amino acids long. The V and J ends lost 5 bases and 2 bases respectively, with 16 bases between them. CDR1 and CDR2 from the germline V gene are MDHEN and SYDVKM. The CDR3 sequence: CASSRPGLRAYEQYF. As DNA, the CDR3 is TGTGCCAGCAGTCGACCGGGACTTCGGGCCTACGAGCAGTACTTC.

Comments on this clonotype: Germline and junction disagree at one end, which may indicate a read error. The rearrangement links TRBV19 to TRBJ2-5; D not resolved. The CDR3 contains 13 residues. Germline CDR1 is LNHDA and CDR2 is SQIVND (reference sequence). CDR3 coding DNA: TGTGCCAGTCCTCAGGCCCCCCAAGAGGCCCAGTACTTC. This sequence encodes CASPQAPQEAQYF.

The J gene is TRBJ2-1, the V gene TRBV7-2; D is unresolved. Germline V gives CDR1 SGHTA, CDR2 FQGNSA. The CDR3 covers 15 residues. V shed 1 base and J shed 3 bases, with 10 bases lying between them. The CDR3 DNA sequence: TGTGCCAGCAGCTTAGGGGGTCTATTCTACAATGAGCAGTTCTTC. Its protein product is CASSLGGLFYNEQFF.